This T cell receptor beta chain is drawn from a study of blood T cell repertoires in COVID-19. Study background: Spain, Italy and the United States supplied samples that represented acute and convalescent COVID-19. PBMCs, B-cell-depleted T cells, or T cells provided the cDNA or gDNA that made up the material.

The ends lost 4 bases at V and 1 base at J; junction bases unmatched: 4. The V gene's germline CDR1 is ENHRY and CDR2 SYGVKD. CDR3 length: 15 amino acids. Authors' methods: The assay estimated nucleated cells by amplifying reference gene primers. Sequenced by immunoSEQ multiplex PCR; TCRdb stores in-frame clones only, minus some. The V and J calls and the clone size are those of that table, but D and trimming were determined from the DNA. The table lists 60,000 or so clones, just under 90% of them singletons. The sequence was obtained from a human donor with active COVID-19. The donor label of this sample is uncertain. Sequenced input: peripheral blood. The V and J genes are TRBV10-3 and TRBJ2-3; TRBD1 aligns across 8 bases. The CDR3 nucleotides read TGTGCCATCAGTGCCCCGGGACAGGGCACAGATACGCAGTATTTT. It codes for CAISAPGQGTDTQYF.